This TCR beta chain was profiled in a study of T cells in Graves' hyperthyroidism and ophthalmopathy. Ahead of any ophthalmopathy symptoms, the blood sample was obtained at the first diagnosis of hyperthyroidism. In germline, CDR1 is LNHNV, CDR2 YYDKDF (reference sequence). The CDR3 extends over 13 amino acids. V was pared by 5 bases and J by 6 bases, with 10 bases between. RNA transcripts served as the template for amplifying TCR beta CDR3 regions. The HTBI primer set was used in a first-round RT-PCR of the TCR CDR3. TCRdb redid the calling of the multiplex PCR reads with MiXCR, one entry per CDR3 protein. The sample lists hundreds of thousands of distinct CDR3 sequences, 15% to 17% occurring once. This clonotype has a handful of counts. The antigen is not known. Study-level findings and limits: Most thyroid clonotypes expanded above 0.001 were also detected in blood.

This TCR was recovered from a woman between 18 and 29 years old with Graves' hyperthyroidism that later progressed to Graves' ophthalmopathy. Source material: blood. The chain has TRBV15 and TRBJ1-4, with D perhaps TRBD1 (6 bases). The CDR3 sequence: CATSLQGYEKLFF. CDR3 nucleotides: TGTGCCACCAGCTTACAGGGTTATGAAAAACTGTTTTTT.